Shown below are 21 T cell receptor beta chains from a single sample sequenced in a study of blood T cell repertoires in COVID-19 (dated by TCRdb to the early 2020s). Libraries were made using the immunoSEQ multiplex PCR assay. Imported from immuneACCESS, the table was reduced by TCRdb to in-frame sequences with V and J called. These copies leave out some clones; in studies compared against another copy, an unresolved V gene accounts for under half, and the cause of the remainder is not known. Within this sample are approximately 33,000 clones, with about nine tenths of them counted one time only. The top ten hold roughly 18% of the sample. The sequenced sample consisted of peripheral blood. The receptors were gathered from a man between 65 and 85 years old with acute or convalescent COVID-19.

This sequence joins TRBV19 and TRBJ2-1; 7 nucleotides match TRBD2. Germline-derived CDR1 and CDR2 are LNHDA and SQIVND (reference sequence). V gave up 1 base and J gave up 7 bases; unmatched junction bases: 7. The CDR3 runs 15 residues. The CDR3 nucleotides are TGTGCCAGTAGTATAGTGGCTAGCGGCTTGAATGAGCAGTTCTTC. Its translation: CASSIVASGLNEQFF.

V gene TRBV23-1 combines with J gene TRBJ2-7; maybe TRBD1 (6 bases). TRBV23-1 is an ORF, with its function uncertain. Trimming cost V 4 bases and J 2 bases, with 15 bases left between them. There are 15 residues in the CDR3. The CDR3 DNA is TGCGCCAGCAGTCCCGGGGTTGCAGGGGCCTACGAGCAGTACTTC. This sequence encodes CASSPGVAGAYEQYF.

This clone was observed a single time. The CDR3 DNA sequence: TGTGCCAGCACCCCGCCGCGAGGGCCACTGTTTTTT. Protein: CASTPPRGPLFF. This rearrangement joins TRBV28 to TRBJ1-4; no clear D. Germline CDR1 MDHEN, CDR2 SYDVKM. Trimming shortened V by 7 bases and J by 13 bases, and 16 bases separated the two germline ends. This CDR3 spans 12 amino acids.

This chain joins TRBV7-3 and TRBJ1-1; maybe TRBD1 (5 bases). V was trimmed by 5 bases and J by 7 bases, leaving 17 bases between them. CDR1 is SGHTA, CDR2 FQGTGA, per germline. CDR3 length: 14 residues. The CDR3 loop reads CASSAGGSFGEAFF. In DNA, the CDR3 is TGTGCCAGCAGCGCCGGGGGAAGTTTCGGTGAAGCTTTCTTT.

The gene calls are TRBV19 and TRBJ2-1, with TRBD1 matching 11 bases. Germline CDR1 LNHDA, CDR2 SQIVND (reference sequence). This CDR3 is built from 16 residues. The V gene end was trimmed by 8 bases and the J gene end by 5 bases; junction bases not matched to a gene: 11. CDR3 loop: CASRPLGTGGDNEQFF. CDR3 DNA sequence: TGTGCCAGTCGTCCCTTAGGGACAGGGGGTGACAATGAGCAGTTCTTC.

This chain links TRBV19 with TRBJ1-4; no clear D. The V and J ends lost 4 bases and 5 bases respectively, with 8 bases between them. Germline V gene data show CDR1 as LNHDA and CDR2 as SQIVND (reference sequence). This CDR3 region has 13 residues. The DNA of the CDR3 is TGTGCCAGTAGTAACAGCCAAAATGAAAAACTGTTTTTT. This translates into CASSNSQNEKLFF. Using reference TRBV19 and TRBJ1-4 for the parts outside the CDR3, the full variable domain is DGGITQSPKYLFRKEGQNVTLSCEQNLNHDAMYWYRQDPGQGLRLIYYSQIVNDFQKGDIAEGYSVSREKKESFPLTVTSAQKNPTAFYLCASSNSQNEKLFFGSGTQLSVL.

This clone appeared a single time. CDR3 loop: CASSQTAGTGNEQFF. The CDR3 DNA sequence: TGCGCCAGCAGCCAGACGGCCGGGACAGGGAATGAGCAGTTCTTC. The chain combines TRBV4-3 with TRBJ2-1; TRBD1 agrees at 9 bases. The CDR3 totals 15 residues. The V segment lost 3 bases and the J segment 7 bases; nucleotides outside the gene matches: 7. Germline V lookup: CDR1 LGHNA, CDR2 YSLEER.

The CDR3 loop reads CASSFRTGPEQYF. CDR3 sequence (DNA): TGTGCCAGCAGTTTCAGGACAGGGCCGGAGCAGTACTTC. This chain joins TRBV6-2 or TRBV6-3 and TRBJ2-7, with 8 bases fitting TRBD1. CDR3 length: 13 residues. Trimming at V came to 4 bases and at J to 7 bases, leaving 6 bases not matched to a gene. CDR1 MNHEY and CDR2 SVGEGT come from the germline V gene.

The CDR3 DNA follows: TGTGCCAGCAGTCCCCAACAGGGGGCAGATACGCAGTATTTT. Protein: CASSPQQGADTQYF. The rearrangement uses TRBV6-6 and TRBJ2-3; TRBD1 agrees at 8 bases. The junction had 5 bases not matched to a gene; V was cut back by 5 bases and J by 4 bases. The CDR3 runs 14 residues. The V gene's germline CDR1 is MNHNY and CDR2 SVGAGI (reference sequence).

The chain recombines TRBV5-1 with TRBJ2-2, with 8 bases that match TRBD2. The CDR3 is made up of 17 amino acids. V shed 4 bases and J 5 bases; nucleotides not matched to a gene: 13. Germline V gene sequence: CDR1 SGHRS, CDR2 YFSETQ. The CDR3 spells CASSPHFGRAYTGELFF. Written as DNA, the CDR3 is TGCGCCAGCAGCCCACACTTCGGGAGGGCCTATACCGGGGAGCTGTTTTTT.

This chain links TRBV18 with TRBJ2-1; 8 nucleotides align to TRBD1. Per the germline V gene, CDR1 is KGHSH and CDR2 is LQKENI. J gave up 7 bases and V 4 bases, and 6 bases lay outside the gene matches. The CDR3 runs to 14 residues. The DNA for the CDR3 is TGTGCCAGCTCACGAGGACAGGGTGGGAATGAGCAGTTCTTC. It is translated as CASSRGQGGNEQFF.

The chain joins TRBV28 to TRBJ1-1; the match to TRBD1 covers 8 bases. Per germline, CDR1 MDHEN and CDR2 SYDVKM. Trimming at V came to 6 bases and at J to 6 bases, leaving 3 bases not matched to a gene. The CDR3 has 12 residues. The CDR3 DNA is TGTGCCAGCAGATCGACAGGGGCTGAAGCTTTCTTT. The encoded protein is CASRSTGAEAFF.

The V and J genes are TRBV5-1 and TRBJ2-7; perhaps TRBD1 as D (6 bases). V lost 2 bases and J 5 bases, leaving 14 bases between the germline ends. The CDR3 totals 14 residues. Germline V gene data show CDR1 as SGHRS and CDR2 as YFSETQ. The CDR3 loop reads CASSFSGQPDEQYF. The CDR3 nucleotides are TGCGCCAGCAGCTTCTCCGGACAGCCTGACGAGCAGTACTTC.

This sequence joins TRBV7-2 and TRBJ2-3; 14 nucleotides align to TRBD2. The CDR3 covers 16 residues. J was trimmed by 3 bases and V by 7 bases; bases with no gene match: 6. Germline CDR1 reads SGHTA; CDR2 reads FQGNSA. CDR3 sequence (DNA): TGTGCCAGCACCGCGGGACTAGCGGGAGCTACAGATACGCAGTATTTT. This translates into CASTAGLAGATDTQYF. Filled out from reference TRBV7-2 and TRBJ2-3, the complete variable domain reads GAGVSQSPSNKVTEKGKDVELRCDPISGHTALYWYRQSLGQGLEFLIYFQGNSAPDKSGLPSDRFSAERTGGSVSTLTIQRTQQEDSAVYLCASTAGLAGATDTQYFGPGTRLTVL.

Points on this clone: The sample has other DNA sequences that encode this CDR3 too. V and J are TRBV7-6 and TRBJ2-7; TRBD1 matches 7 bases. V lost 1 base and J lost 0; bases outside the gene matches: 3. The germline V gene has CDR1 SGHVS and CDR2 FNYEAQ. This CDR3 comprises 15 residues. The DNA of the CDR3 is TGTGCCAGCAGCTTAGGGACAGGTTCCTCCTACGAGCAGTACTTC. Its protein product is CASSLGTGSSYEQYF.

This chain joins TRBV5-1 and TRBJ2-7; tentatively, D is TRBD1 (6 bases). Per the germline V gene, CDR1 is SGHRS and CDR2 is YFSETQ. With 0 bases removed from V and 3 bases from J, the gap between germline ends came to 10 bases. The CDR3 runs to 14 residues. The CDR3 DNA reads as TGCGCCAGCAGCTTGGCCGGGGACAACTACGAGCAGTACTTC. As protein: CASSLAGDNYEQYF.

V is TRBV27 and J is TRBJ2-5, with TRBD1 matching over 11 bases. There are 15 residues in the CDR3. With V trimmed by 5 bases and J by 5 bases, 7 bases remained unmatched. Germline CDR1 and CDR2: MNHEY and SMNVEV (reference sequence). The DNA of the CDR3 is TGTGCCAGCAGTCCCGGACAGGGGGCAGGTGAGACCCAGTACTTC. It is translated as CASSPGQGAGETQYF.

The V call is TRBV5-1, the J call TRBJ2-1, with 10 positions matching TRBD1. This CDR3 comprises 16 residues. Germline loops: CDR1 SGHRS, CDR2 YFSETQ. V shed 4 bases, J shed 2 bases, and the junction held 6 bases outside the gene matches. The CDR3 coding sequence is TGCGCCAGCAGCCTAACCGGGACAGGGGCCTACAATGAGCAGTTCTTC. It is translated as CASSLTGTGAYNEQFF.

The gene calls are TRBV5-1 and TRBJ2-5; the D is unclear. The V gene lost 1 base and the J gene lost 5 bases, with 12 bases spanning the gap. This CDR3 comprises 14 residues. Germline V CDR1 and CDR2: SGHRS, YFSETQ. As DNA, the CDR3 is TGCGCCAGCAGCTTGAGTTCCCAAGAGGAGACCCAGTACTTC. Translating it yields CASSLSSQEETQYF.

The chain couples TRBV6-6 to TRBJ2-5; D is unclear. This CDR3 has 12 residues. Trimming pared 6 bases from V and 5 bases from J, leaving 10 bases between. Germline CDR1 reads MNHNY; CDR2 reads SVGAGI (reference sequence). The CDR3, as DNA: TGTGCCAGCAGCTCCCCCCGGGAGACCCAGTACTTC. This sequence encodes CASSSPRETQYF.

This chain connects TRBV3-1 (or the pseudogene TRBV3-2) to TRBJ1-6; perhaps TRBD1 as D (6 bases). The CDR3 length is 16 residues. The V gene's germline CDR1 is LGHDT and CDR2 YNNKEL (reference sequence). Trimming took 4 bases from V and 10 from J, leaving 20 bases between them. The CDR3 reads CASSLRGRAQGSPLHF. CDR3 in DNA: TGTGCCAGCAGCCTAAGGGGAAGGGCGCAGGGGTCACCCCTCCACTTT.